Listed below are T cell receptor beta chains from one sample, sequenced in a study of multiple sclerosis patients with progressive multifocal leukoencephalopathy. Some clones are missing from TCRdb's copy, which holds only in-frame ones; the method was immunoSEQ multiplex PCR. The data show under 30,000 clones, with approximately 90% seen just once and under 2.5% held by the top ten. The sample here was PBMCs, taken from a patient treated with natalizumab. These receptors came from a man aged 25-45 years with multiple sclerosis. The CDR3 runs from the conserved cysteine through the conserved F or W. Each record gives: V gene, D gene, clone size, J gene, CDR3 protein, CDR3 DNA. The D gene is left open where the match is weak. A row's size may be missing; if present it is once, few, many or a size class.

v_call: TRBV11-2; d_call: .; clone_size: .; j_call: TRBJ1-5; cdr3_aa: CASSLGQVNQPQHF; cdr3_nt: TGTGCCAGCAGCTTAGGACAGGTCAATCAGCCCCAGCATTTT
v_call: TRBV29-1; d_call: .; clone_size: .; j_call: TRBJ2-3; cdr3_aa: CSVGDSTDTQYF; cdr3_nt: TGCAGCGTTGGGGACTCCACAGATACGCAGTATTTT
v_call: TRBV9; d_call: TRBD2; clone_size: .; j_call: TRBJ2-3; cdr3_aa: CASSERRETDTQYF; cdr3_nt: TGTGCCAGCAGCGAGCGGCGGGAGACAGATACGCAGTATTTT
v_call: TRBV25-1; d_call: .; clone_size: .; j_call: TRBJ1-5; cdr3_aa: CASSDSYNQPQHF; cdr3_nt: TGTGCCAGCAGTGACAGTTACAATCAGCCCCAGCATTTT
v_call: TRBV4-1; d_call: .; clone_size: .; j_call: TRBJ2-3; cdr3_aa: CASSQAGMAQYF; cdr3_nt: TGCGCCAGCAGCCAAGCTGGCATGGCGCAGTATTTT
v_call: TRBV7-3; d_call: .; clone_size: .; j_call: TRBJ2-1; cdr3_aa: CASSLTANSYNEQFF; cdr3_nt: TGTGCCAGCAGCTTAACTGCAAACTCCTACAATGAGCAGTTCTTC
v_call: TRBV5-4; d_call: .; clone_size: .; j_call: TRBJ2-5; cdr3_aa: CASSLLKPSPRQETQYF; cdr3_nt: TGTGCCAGCAGCCTACTTAAACCTAGCCCCCGGCAAGAGACCCAGTACTTC
v_call: TRBV19; d_call: TRBD2; clone_size: .; j_call: TRBJ2-1; cdr3_aa: CASSPGLAGVYNEQFF; cdr3_nt: TGTGCCAGTAGTCCAGGACTAGCGGGAGTCTACAATGAGCAGTTCTTC
v_call: TRBV5-6; d_call: .; clone_size: once; j_call: TRBJ1-2; cdr3_aa: CASSSTLYGYTF; cdr3_nt: TGTGCCAGCAGCTCAACCTTATATGGCTACACCTTC
v_call: TRBV30; d_call: .; clone_size: .; j_call: TRBJ1-3; cdr3_aa: CAWNKQSSGNTIYF; cdr3_nt: TGTGCCTGGAACAAACAGAGCTCTGGAAACACCATATATTTT
v_call: TRBV7-2; d_call: TRBD1; clone_size: .; j_call: TRBJ1-2; cdr3_aa: CASSLGGTGVYGYTF; cdr3_nt: TGTGCCAGCAGCTTAGGAGGGACAGGAGTCTATGGCTACACCTTC
v_call: TRBV29-1; d_call: .; clone_size: .; j_call: TRBJ1-1; cdr3_aa: CSVEGMAGKENTEAFF; cdr3_nt: TGCAGCGTTGAAGGAATGGCAGGGAAGGAGAACACTGAAGCTTTCTTT
v_call: TRBV20-1; d_call: .; clone_size: .; j_call: TRBJ1-1; cdr3_aa: CSARIGRQFF; cdr3_nt: TGCAGTGCTAGGATCGGGCGGCAGTTCTTT
v_call: TRBV29-1; d_call: .; clone_size: .; j_call: TRBJ2-6; cdr3_aa: CSVAWTGANVLTF; cdr3_nt: TGCAGCGTTGCTTGGACGGGGGCCAACGTCCTGACTTTC
v_call: TRBV19; d_call: .; clone_size: .; j_call: TRBJ1-1; cdr3_aa: CASSSRITEAFF; cdr3_nt: TGTGCCAGTAGTTCCCGAATCACTGAAGCTTTCTTT
v_call: TRBV11-3; d_call: .; clone_size: .; j_call: TRBJ2-1; cdr3_aa: CASSSFWDFGNEQFF; cdr3_nt: TGTGCCAGCAGCTCTTTCTGGGACTTCGGGAATGAGCAGTTCTTC
v_call: TRBV29-1; d_call: .; clone_size: .; j_call: TRBJ1-3; cdr3_aa: CSVLPGAGNTIYF; cdr3_nt: TGCAGCGTCCTCCCAGGGGCTGGAAACACCATATATTTT
v_call: TRBV19; d_call: .; clone_size: .; j_call: TRBJ1-1; cdr3_aa: CASSTGVTHTEAFF; cdr3_nt: TGTGCCAGTAGTACAGGGGTTACACACACTGAAGCTTTCTTT
v_call: TRBV19; d_call: .; clone_size: .; j_call: TRBJ2-7; cdr3_aa: CASSISSASYEQYF; cdr3_nt: TGTGCCAGTAGTATCTCTAGCGCATCCTACGAGCAGTACTTC
v_call: TRBV6-4; d_call: .; clone_size: .; j_call: TRBJ1-1; cdr3_aa: CASSASFNTEAFF; cdr3_nt: TGTGCCAGTTCGGCTTCTTTCAACACTGAAGCTTTCTTT
v_call: TRBV7-9; d_call: .; clone_size: .; j_call: TRBJ2-1; cdr3_aa: CASSNSPGSYNEQFF; cdr3_nt: TGTGCCAGCAGCAATTCTCCCGGCTCCTACAATGAGCAGTTCTTC
v_call: TRBV13; d_call: .; clone_size: .; j_call: TRBJ1-2; cdr3_aa: CASSLAPHSLKGYTF; cdr3_nt: TGTGCCAGCAGCTTAGCACCGCACAGTCTGAAGGGCTACACCTTC
v_call: TRBV18; d_call: .; clone_size: .; j_call: TRBJ2-3; cdr3_aa: CASSPQPTVAQYF; cdr3_nt: TGTGCCAGCTCACCACAGCCCACGGTGGCGCAGTATTTT
v_call: TRBV28; d_call: TRBD1; clone_size: .; j_call: TRBJ2-1; cdr3_aa: CASSLWDSQEQFF; cdr3_nt: TGTGCCAGCAGCCTCTGGGACAGCCAGGAGCAGTTCTTC
v_call: TRBV6-1; d_call: .; clone_size: .; j_call: TRBJ1-4; cdr3_aa: CASSRGEKLFF; cdr3_nt: TGTGCCAGCAGCCGGGGGGAAAAACTGTTTTTT
v_call: TRBV11-3; d_call: .; clone_size: .; j_call: TRBJ1-3; cdr3_aa: CASSSREKTGNIIYF; cdr3_nt: TGTGCCAGCAGCTCCCGGGAGAAGACTGGAAACATCATATATTTT
v_call: TRBV2; d_call: .; clone_size: .; j_call: TRBJ2-4; cdr3_aa: CASSGGFIAKNIQYF; cdr3_nt: TGTGCCAGCAGTGGGGGGTTTATAGCCAAAAACATTCAGTACTTC
v_call: TRBV7-6; d_call: .; clone_size: once; j_call: TRBJ2-7; cdr3_aa: CASSLLSTGNEQYF; cdr3_nt: TGTGCCAGCAGCTTACTTTCCACGGGAAACGAGCAGTACTTC
v_call: TRBV4-3; d_call: TRBD2; clone_size: .; j_call: TRBJ2-4; cdr3_aa: CASSQAIGGRKQNIQYF; cdr3_nt: TGCGCCAGCAGCCAAGCAATTGGCGGGAGAAAGCAAAACATTCAGTACTTC
v_call: TRBV7-3; d_call: .; clone_size: .; j_call: TRBJ1-1; cdr3_aa: CASSLGRGVGTEAFF; cdr3_nt: TGTGCCAGCAGCTTAGGCAGGGGAGTAGGTACTGAAGCTTTCTTT
v_call: TRBV15; d_call: .; clone_size: .; j_call: TRBJ1-2; cdr3_aa: CATSSRLSGDGYTF; cdr3_nt: TGTGCCACCAGCTCGCGCCTATCAGGGGATGGCTACACCTTC
v_call: TRBV18; d_call: TRBD1; clone_size: .; j_call: TRBJ1-1; cdr3_aa: CASSPKQGAQKSEAFF; cdr3_nt: TGTGCCAGCTCACCTAAGCAGGGGGCGCAGAAATCTGAAGCTTTCTTT
v_call: TRBV4-3; d_call: .; clone_size: .; j_call: TRBJ2-1; cdr3_aa: CASSHGAHNEQFF; cdr3_nt: TGCGCCAGCAGCCACGGGGCACACAATGAGCAGTTCTTC
v_call: TRBV9; d_call: TRBD1; clone_size: once; j_call: TRBJ2-5; cdr3_aa: CASSVALGQGEETQYF; cdr3_nt: TGTGCCAGCAGCGTAGCCCTGGGACAGGGGGAAGAGACCCAGTACTTC
v_call: TRBV6-6; d_call: .; clone_size: .; j_call: TRBJ1-1; cdr3_aa: CASSYYGGNTEAFF; cdr3_nt: TGTGCCAGCAGTTACTATGGTGGGAACACTGAAGCTTTCTTT
v_call: TRBV27; d_call: .; clone_size: .; j_call: TRBJ1-1; cdr3_aa: CASSLSIGLGNTEAFF; cdr3_nt: TGTGCCAGCAGTTTATCGATAGGGTTAGGGAACACTGAAGCTTTCTTT
v_call: TRBV7-2; d_call: TRBD2; clone_size: .; j_call: TRBJ2-7; cdr3_aa: CASSLIGTSGPYEQYF; cdr3_nt: TGTGCCAGCAGCTTGATTGGAACTAGCGGTCCCTACGAGCAGTACTTC
v_call: TRBV13; d_call: .; clone_size: .; j_call: TRBJ1-2; cdr3_aa: CASSLVRQGYGYTF; cdr3_nt: TGTGCCAGCAGCTTAGTCAGGCAGGGCTATGGCTACACCTTC
v_call: TRBV7-9; d_call: .; clone_size: few; j_call: TRBJ1-1; cdr3_aa: CASSSASGTEAFF; cdr3_nt: TGTGCCAGCAGCTCGGCCTCGGGGACTGAAGCTTTCTTT
v_call: TRBV27; d_call: .; clone_size: .; j_call: TRBJ1-5; cdr3_aa: CASSPGTSPRLNLPQHF; cdr3_nt: TGTGCCAGCAGTCCCGGGACATCCCCCCGCCTTAACCTGCCCCAGCATTTT
v_call: TRBV5-1; d_call: .; clone_size: .; j_call: TRBJ2-1; cdr3_aa: CASSLTPTQLNEQFF; cdr3_nt: TGCGCCAGCAGCCTAACCCCCACTCAACTTAATGAGCAGTTCTTC
v_call: TRBV15; d_call: .; clone_size: once; j_call: TRBJ2-5; cdr3_aa: CATSRGEPLQETQYF; cdr3_nt: TGTGCCACCAGCAGAGGCGAGCCGCTCCAAGAGACCCAGTACTTC
v_call: TRBV21-1; d_call: .; clone_size: .; j_call: TRBJ1-1; cdr3_aa: CASGTSGTPNTEAFF; cdr3_nt: TGTGCCAGCGGTACCTCCGGGACACCTAACACTGAAGCTTTCTTT